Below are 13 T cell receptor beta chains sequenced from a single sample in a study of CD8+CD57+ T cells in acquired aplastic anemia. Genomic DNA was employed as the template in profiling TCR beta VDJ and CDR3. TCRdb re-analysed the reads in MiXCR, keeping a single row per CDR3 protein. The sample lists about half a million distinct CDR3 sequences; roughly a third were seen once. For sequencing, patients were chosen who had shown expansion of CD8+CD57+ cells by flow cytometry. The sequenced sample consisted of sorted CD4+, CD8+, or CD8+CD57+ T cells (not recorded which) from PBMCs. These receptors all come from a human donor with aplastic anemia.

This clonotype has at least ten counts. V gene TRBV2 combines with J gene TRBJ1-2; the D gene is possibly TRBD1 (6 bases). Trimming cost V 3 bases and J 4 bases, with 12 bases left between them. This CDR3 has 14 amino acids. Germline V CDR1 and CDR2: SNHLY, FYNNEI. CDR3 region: CASSDQGQAYGYTF. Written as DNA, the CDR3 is TGTGCCAGCAGTGACCAGGGACAAGCCTATGGCTACACCTTC.

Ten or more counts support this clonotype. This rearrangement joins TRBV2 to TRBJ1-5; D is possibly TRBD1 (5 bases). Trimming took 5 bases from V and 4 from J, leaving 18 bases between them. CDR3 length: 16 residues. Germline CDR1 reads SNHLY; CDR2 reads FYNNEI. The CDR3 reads CASSRDGTANNQPQHF. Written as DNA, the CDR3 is TGTGCCAGCAGTCGGGATGGGACGGCGAATAATCAGCCCCAGCATTTT.

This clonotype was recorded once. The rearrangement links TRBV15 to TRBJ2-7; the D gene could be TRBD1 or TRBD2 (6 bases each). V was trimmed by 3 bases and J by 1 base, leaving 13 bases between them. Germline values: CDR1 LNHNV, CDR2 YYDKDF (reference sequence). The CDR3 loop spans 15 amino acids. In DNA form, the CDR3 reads TGTGCCACCAGCAGCTTGGAGGGGGTATCCTACGAGCAGTACTTC. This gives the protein CATSSLEGVSYEQYF.

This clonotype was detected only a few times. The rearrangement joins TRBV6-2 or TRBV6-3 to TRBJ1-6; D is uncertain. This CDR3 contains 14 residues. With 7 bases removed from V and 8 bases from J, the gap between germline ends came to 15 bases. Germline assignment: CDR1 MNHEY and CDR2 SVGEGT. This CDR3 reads CASTSGPNYSPLHF. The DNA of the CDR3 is TGTGCCAGCACCTCCGGGCCAAATTATTCACCCCTCCACTTT.

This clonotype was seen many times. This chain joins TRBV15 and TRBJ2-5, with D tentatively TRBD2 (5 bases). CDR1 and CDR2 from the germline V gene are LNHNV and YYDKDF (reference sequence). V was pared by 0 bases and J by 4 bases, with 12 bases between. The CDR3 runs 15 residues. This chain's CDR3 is CATSRERWTLETQYF. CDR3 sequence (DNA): TGTGCCACCAGCAGAGAGCGGTGGACTCTAGAGACCCAGTACTTC.

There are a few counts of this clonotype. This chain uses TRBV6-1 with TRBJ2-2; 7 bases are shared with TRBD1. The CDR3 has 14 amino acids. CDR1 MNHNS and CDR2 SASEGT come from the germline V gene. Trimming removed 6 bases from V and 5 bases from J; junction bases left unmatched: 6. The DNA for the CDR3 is TGTGCCAGCAGACACGGGACAGCAACCGGGGAGCTGTTTTTT. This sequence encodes CASRHGTATGELFF.

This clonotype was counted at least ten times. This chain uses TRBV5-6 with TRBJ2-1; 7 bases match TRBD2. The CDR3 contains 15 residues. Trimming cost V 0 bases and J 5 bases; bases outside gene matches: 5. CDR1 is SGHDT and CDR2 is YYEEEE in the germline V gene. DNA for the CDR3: TGTGCCAGCAGCTTGGGAGCGGGACGGAACAATGAGCAGTTCTTC. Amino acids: CASSLGAGRNNEQFF.

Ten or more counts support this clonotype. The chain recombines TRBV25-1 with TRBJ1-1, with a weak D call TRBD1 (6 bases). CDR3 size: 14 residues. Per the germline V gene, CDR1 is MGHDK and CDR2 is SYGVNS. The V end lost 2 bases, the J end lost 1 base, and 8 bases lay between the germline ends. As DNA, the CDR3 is TGTGCCAGCAGTGAAGCAGGGGCGAACACTGAAGCTTTCTTT. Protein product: CASSEAGANTEAFF.

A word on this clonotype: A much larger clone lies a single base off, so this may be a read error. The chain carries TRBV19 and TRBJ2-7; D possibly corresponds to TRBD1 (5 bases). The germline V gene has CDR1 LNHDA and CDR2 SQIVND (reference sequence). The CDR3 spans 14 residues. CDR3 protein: CAGSIQVGGYEQYF. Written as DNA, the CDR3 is TGTGCCGGTAGTATACAGGTCGGTGGCTACGAGCAGTACTTC.

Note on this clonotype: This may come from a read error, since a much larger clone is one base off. The CDR3 sequence is CASSLADSREETQYF. The CDR3 coding sequence is TGCGCCAGCAGCTTGGCCGACAGTCGTGAGGAGACCCAGTACTTC. The chain links TRBV5-1 to TRBJ2-5; TRBD1 might be the D (5 bases). The CDR3 has 15 amino acids. Germline values: CDR1 SGHRS, CDR2 YFSETQ. The V end lost 0 bases, the J end lost 5 bases, and 14 bases lay between the germline ends.

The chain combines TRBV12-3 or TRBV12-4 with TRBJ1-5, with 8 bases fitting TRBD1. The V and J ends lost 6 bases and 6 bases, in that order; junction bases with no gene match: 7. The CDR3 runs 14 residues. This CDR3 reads CASSVDRGSQPQHF. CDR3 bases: TGTGCCAGCAGCGTCGACAGGGGTAGTCAGCCCCAGCATTTT.

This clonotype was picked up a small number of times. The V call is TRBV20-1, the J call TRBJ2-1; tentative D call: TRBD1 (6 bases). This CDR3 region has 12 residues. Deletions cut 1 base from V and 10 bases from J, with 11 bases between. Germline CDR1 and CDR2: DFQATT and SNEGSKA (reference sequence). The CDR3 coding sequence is TGCAGTGCTAGAGGGGGGCTTGGCGAGCAGTTCTTC. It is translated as CSARGGLGEQFF.

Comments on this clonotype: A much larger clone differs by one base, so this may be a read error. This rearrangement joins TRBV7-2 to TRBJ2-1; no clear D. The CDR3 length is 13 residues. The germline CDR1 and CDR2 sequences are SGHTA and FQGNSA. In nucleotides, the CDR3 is TGTGCTTCCATTGAGGATTCCTGCAATGAGCAGTTCTTC. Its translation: CASIEDSCNEQFF.